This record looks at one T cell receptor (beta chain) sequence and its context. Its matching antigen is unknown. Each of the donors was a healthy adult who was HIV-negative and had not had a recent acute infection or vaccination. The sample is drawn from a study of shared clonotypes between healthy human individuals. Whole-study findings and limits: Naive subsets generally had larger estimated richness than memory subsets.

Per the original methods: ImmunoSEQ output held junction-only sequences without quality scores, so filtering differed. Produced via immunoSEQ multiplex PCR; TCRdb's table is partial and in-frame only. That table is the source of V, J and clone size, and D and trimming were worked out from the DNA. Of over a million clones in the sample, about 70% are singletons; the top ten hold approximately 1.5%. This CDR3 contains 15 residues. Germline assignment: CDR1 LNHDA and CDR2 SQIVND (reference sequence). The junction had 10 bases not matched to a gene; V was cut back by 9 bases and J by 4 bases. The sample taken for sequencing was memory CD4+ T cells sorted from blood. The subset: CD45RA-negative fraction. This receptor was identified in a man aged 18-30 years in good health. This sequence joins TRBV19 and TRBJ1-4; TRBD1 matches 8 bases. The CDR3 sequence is CASSETGVGNEKLFF. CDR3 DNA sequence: TGTGCCAGCTCCGAGACAGGGGTTGGTAATGAAAAACTGTTTTTT.